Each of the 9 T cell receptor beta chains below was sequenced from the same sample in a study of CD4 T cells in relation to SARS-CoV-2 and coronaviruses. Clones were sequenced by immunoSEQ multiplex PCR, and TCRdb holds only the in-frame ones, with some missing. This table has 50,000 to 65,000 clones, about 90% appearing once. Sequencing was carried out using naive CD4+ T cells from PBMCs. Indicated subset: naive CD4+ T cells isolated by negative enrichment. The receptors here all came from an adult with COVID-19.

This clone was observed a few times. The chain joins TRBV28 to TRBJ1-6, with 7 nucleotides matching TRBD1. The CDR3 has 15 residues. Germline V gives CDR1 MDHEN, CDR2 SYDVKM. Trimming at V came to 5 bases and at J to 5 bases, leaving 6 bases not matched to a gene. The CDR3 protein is CASSSSGQNNSPLHF. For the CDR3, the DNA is TGTGCCAGCAGTAGCTCGGGACAGAATAATTCACCCCTCCACTTT.

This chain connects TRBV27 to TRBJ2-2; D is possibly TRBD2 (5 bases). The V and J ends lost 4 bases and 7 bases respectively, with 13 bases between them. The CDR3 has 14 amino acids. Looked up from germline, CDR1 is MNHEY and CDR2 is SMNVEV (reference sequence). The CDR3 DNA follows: TGTGCCAGCAGTTACCTCCTCGAGGGCGGGGAGCTGTTTTTT. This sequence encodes CASSYLLEGGELFF.

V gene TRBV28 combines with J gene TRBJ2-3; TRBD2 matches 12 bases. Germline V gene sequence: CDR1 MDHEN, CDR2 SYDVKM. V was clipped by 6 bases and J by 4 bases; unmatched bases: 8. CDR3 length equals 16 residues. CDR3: CASSQTSGRSSDTQYF. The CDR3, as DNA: TGTGCCAGCAGCCAGACTAGCGGGAGAAGCTCAGATACGCAGTATTTT.

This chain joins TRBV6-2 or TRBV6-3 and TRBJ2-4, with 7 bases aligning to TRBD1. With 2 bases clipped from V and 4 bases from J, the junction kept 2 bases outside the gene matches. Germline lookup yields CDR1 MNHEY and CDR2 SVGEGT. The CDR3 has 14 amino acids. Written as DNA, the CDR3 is TGTGCCAGCAGTTACCCGGGACAGAAAAACATTCAGTACTTC. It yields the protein CASSYPGQKNIQYF.

CDR3 sequence (DNA): TGTGCCAGCAGTTCCCTCTACACTGAAGCTTTCTTT. Protein: CASSSLYTEAFF. The genes are TRBV28 and TRBJ1-1; D gene ambiguous. CDR3 length equals 12 residues. In germline, CDR1 is MDHEN, CDR2 SYDVKM. Trimming took 4 bases from V and 3 from J, leaving 6 bases between them.

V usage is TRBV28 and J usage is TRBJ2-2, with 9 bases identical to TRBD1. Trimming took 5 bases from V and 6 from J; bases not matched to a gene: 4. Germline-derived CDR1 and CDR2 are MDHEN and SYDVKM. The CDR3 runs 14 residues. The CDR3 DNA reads TGTGCCAGCAGTAGACAGGGGGGATCCGGGGAGCTGTTTTTT. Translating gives CASSRQGGSGELFF.

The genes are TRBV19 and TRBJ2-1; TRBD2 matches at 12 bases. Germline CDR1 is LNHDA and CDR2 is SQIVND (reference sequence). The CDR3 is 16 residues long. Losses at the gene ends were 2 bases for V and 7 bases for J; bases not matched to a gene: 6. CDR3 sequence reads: CASSIRSGLAGNEQFF. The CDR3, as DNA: TGTGCCAGTAGTATAAGGTCGGGACTAGCGGGTAATGAGCAGTTCTTC.

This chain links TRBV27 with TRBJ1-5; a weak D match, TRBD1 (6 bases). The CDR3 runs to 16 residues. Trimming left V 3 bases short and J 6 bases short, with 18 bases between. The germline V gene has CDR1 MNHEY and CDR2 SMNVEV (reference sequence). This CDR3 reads CASSFKGQGYCQPQHF. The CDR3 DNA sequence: TGTGCCAGCAGTTTTAAGGGGCAGGGGTACTGTCAGCCCCAGCATTTT.

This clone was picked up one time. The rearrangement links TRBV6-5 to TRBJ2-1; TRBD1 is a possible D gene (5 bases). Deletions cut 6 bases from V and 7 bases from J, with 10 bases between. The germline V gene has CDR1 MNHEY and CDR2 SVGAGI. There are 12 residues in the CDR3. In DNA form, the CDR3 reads TGTGCCAGCAGCAAGAACAGGAATGAGCAGTTCTTC. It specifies CASSKNRNEQFF.